This is a list of T cell receptor beta chains from one sample in a study of molecular identifiers for immune sequencing clone quantification. MiXCR, run by TCRdb on the PCR reads, gives a single entry per CDR3 protein. The table lists 7,500 to 10,000 distinct CDR3 sequences, over 13% of them singletons, with roughly 1.5% in the top ten. The sequencing input was naive CD8+ T cells from blood, with Jurkat cell RNA spiked in. These receptors were taken from a human donor in good health. Some libraries in this study had Jurkat cell RNA spiked in. The CDR3 runs from the conserved cysteine through the conserved F or W. A D gene is named only where the DNA matches it firmly. Clone size is not always given. Where it is, it says once, few, many or a class for expanded clones.

size: medium-sized
D: TRBD2
length: 18
V: TRBV7-2
J: TRBJ2-5
DNA: TGTGCCAGCAGCTTAGATTCGACTAGCGGGGCAGCACAAGAGACCCAGTACTTC
CDR3: CASSLDSTSGAAQETQYF

size: many
D: NA
length: 12
V: TRBV6-5
J: TRBJ2-5
DNA: TGTGCCAGCAGTTATGGAGAAGGGACCCAGTACTTC
CDR3: CASSYGEGTQYF

size: many
D: NA
length: 14
V: TRBV11-2
J: TRBJ2-1
DNA: TGTGCCAGCAGCTTAGATAATCCCGAATGGGAGCAGTTCTTC
CDR3: CASSLDNPEWEQFF

size: NA
D: NA
length: 12
V: TRBV27
J: TRBJ2-1
DNA: TGTGCCAGCAGTCCAAGCCTCAATGAGCAGTTCTTC
CDR3: CASSPSLNEQFF

size: medium-sized
D: NA
length: 13
V: TRBV28
J: TRBJ2-2
DNA: TGTGCGGGCGGACAAACGGCGGCCGGGGAGCTGTTTTTT
CDR3: CAGGQTAAGELFF

size: medium-sized
D: NA
length: 14
V: TRBV7-9
J: TRBJ1-1
DNA: TGTGCCAGCAGCTTAGTTGGGGGGTCCCCCGAAGCTTTCTTT
CDR3: CASSLVGGSPEAFF

size: medium-sized
D: NA
length: 15
V: TRBV6-5
J: TRBJ1-5
DNA: TGTGCCAGCAGTTCCCGGGGGGACTTCAATCAGCCCCAGCATTTT
CDR3: CASSSRGDFNQPQHF

size: many
D: TRBD1
length: 15
V: TRBV4-1
J: TRBJ2-7
DNA: TGCGCCAGCAGCCAAGCCGGGACAGGGTCCTACGAGCAGTACTTC
CDR3: CASSQAGTGSYEQYF

size: many
D: NA
length: 16
V: TRBV19
J: TRBJ2-6
DNA: TGTGCCAGTAGTCTAGGGGCCCGCTCTGGGGCCAACGTCCTGACTTTC
CDR3: CASSLGARSGANVLTF

size: many
D: NA
length: 13
V: TRBV6-2/TRBV6-3
J: TRBJ2-5
DNA: TGTGCCAGCAGTTACCAGAACCAAGAGACCCAGTACTTC
CDR3: CASSYQNQETQYF

size: many
D: TRBD2
length: 14
V: TRBV5-4
J: TRBJ2-7
DNA: TGTGCCAGCAGCTCCACCGGGACTAGCTACGAGCAGTACTTC
CDR3: CASSSTGTSYEQYF

size: medium-sized
D: NA
length: 13
V: TRBV3-1
J: TRBJ2-7
DNA: TGTGCCAGCAGCCAAGTGGGCCCCTACGAGCAGTACTTC
CDR3: CASSQVGPYEQYF

size: medium-sized
D: TRBD2
length: 15
V: TRBV4-3
J: TRBJ2-1
DNA: TGCGCCAGCAGCCAAGCTAGCGGGGGGGCCCATGAGCAGTTCTTC
CDR3: CASSQASGGAHEQFF

size: few
D: NA
length: 14
V: TRBV19
J: TRBJ1-1
DNA: TGTGCCAGTACGACGGGCGGGGCGATCACTGAAGCTTTCTTT
CDR3: CASTTGGAITEAFF

size: many
D: TRBD2
length: 16
V: TRBV12-3/TRBV12-4
J: TRBJ2-2
DNA: TGTGCCAGCAGACCCGGGACTACCGCGAACACCGGGGAGCTGTTTTTT
CDR3: CASRPGTTANTGELFF

size: medium-sized
D: TRBD1
length: 17
V: TRBV11-2
J: TRBJ2-4
DNA: TGTGCCAGCAGCCATGGACAGGGGGCGATGGCCAAAAACATTCAGTACTTC
CDR3: CASSHGQGAMAKNIQYF

size: NA
D: TRBD2
length: 16
V: TRBV6-5
J: TRBJ2-1
DNA: TGTGCCAGCCGCGAGGGCGGGAGGACCCGATACAATGGGCAGTTCTTC
CDR3: CASREGGRTRYNGQFF

size: medium-sized
D: TRBD1
length: 16
V: TRBV6-6
J: TRBJ1-1
DNA: TGTGCCAGCACCGAGCTGGGACAGGGGATGAACACTGAAGCTTTCTTT
CDR3: CASTELGQGMNTEAFF

size: NA
D: NA
length: 16
V: TRBV19
J: TRBJ2-2
DNA: TGTGCCAGTAGTATAGGGGCGGACCCGAACACCGGGGAGCCGTTTTTT
CDR3: CASSIGADPNTGEPFF